Presented here are 24 T cell receptor beta chains from one specimen sequenced in a study of T-cell reconstitution after alpha-beta-depleted transplantation in children. TCRbeta library preparation incorporated unique molecular identifiers. A single record per CDR3 protein comes from TCRdb applying MiXCR to the PCR reads. The sample shows about 440,000 distinct CDR3 sequences, over 40% of them seen only once. The sample here was PBMCs, taken before TCRalphabeta/CD19-depleted stem cell transplant. Receptors were obtained from a girl aged 2 to 10 with aplastic anemia, due to receive a stem cell transplant.

The chain uses TRBV5-1 and TRBJ2-7, with TRBD1 matching over 8 bases. CDR3 length: 15 amino acids. With 0 bases clipped from V and 6 bases from J, the junction kept 8 bases outside the gene matches. Germline V gene lookup returns CDR1 SGHRS and CDR2 YFSETQ. In DNA form, the CDR3 reads TGCGCCAGCAGCTTGGTACAGGGTACAGGGGGCGAGCAGTACTTC. Its translation: CASSLVQGTGGEQYF.

This clonotype was observed a single time. The chain couples TRBV7-9 to TRBJ2-5; TRBD1 is a possible D gene (5 bases). Germline V gives CDR1 SEHNR, CDR2 FQNEAQ (reference sequence). CDR3 length: 15 residues. V dropped 1 base and J dropped 4 bases, with 13 bases sitting between them. Here the CDR3 DNA reads TGTGCCAGCAGCTTAGTTCCTCAGGGAAGAGAGACCCAGTACTTC. As protein: CASSLVPQGRETQYF.

This clonotype was seen many times. The chain combines TRBV7-2 with TRBJ1-2, with a tentative D call TRBD1 (5 bases). Deletions cut 1 base from V and 7 bases from J, with 13 bases between. Germline CDR1 SGHTA, CDR2 FQGNSA. The CDR3 length is 14 residues. CDR3 sequence: CASSLDRRGGGYTF. For the CDR3, the DNA is TGTGCCAGCAGCTTAGATCGGCGCGGGGGTGGCTACACCTTC.

The V call is TRBV10-3, the J call TRBJ1-2; D is unclear. V was shortened by 8 bases and J by 0 bases, with 13 bases between the two germline ends. The CDR3 contains 14 residues. Germline lookup yields CDR1 ENHRY and CDR2 SYGVKD. CDR3 nucleotides: TGTGCCATCGGGAAGGGCCTAGCTAACTATGGCTACACCTTC. It yields the protein CAIGKGLANYGYTF.

This clonotype was observed many times. This chain connects TRBV27 to TRBJ2-1, with 8 bases identical to TRBD2. Germline V gives CDR1 MNHEY, CDR2 SMNVEV (reference sequence). V dropped 8 bases and J dropped 0; count of bases not matched to a gene: 12. This CDR3 contains 17 residues. CDR3 DNA: TGTGCCAGCTGGGGGAGCGGGAGTGACAGCTCCTACAATGAGCAGTTCTTC. Protein sequence: CASWGSGSDSSYNEQFF.

V gene TRBV7-8 combines with J gene TRBJ1-6; tentative D call: TRBD1 (5 bases). The CDR3 contains 13 residues. The germline V and J ends were trimmed by 5 bases and 14 bases, with 16 bases remaining between them. CDR1 SGHVS and CDR2 FQNEAQ come from the germline V gene. CDR3 region: CASSPPAGNTLHF. The CDR3 nucleotides read TGTGCCAGCAGCCCTCCGGCAGGGAACACCCTCCACTTT.

The chain links TRBV5-1 to TRBJ1-2; no definite D call. CDR3 size: 14 residues. Trimming removed 0 bases at V and 5 bases at J, with 11 bases between. Germline V gene lookup returns CDR1 SGHRS and CDR2 YFSETQ. Written as DNA, the CDR3 is TGCGCCAGCAGCTTGGTCAAGAGACCTTATGGCTACACCTTC. This codes for CASSLVKRPYGYTF.

There are a few counts of this clonotype. V gene TRBV4-1 combines with J gene TRBJ2-4; D remains unclear. The V gene lost 2 bases and the J gene lost 6 bases, with 8 bases spanning the gap. The CDR3 totals 13 residues. Per the germline V gene, CDR1 is MGHRA and CDR2 is YSYEKL. CDR3 DNA: TGCGCCAGCAGCCAACAAACGGGAAACATTCAGTACTTC. Protein: CASSQQTGNIQYF.

This clonotype has a handful of counts. The chain is built from TRBV7-2 and TRBJ2-3; 13 bases are a match to TRBD2. The CDR3 covers 16 residues. CDR1 SGHTA and CDR2 FQGNSA come from the germline V gene. With 3 bases clipped from V and 5 bases from J, the junction kept 5 bases outside the gene matches. The CDR3 sequence is CASSFGTSGVGDTQYF. The CDR3 DNA reads TGTGCCAGCAGCTTCGGGACTAGCGGGGTCGGAGATACGCAGTATTTT. The full variable domain, in which reference TRBV7-2 and TRBJ2-3 provide the parts outside the CDR3, is GAGVSQSPSNKVTEKGKDVELRCDPISGHTALYWYRQSLGQGLEFLIYFQGNSAPDKSGLPSDRFSAERTGGSVSTLTIQRTQQEDSAVYLCASSFGTSGVGDTQYFGPGTRLTVL.

Written as DNA, the CDR3 is TGCAGTGCTACCCGGGGGAACGAGGGTGAAAAACTGTTTTTT. The encoded protein is CSATRGNEGEKLFF. V usage is TRBV20-1 and J usage is TRBJ1-4; a weak D match, TRBD1 (5 bases). V lost 4 bases to trimming and J lost 7 bases, with 16 bases between them. The V gene's germline CDR1 is DFQATT and CDR2 SNEGSKA (reference sequence). This CDR3 spans 14 amino acids.

This clonotype was recorded many times. The rearrangement joins TRBV11-2 to TRBJ2-3; tentatively, D is TRBD2 (6 bases). The V and J ends lost 5 bases and 2 bases respectively, with 14 bases between them. CDR3 length: 15 residues. Germline V gene data show CDR1 as SGHAT and CDR2 as FQNNGV. The CDR3 loop is CASSAPRDSTDTQYF. The CDR3 region has the DNA TGTGCCAGCAGCGCTCCCCGGGACTCCACAGATACGCAGTATTTT.

This clonotype has a count of ten or more. The J gene is TRBJ2-1, the V gene TRBV14, with 8 bases identical to TRBD1. The CDR3 has 16 residues. Germline loops: CDR1 SGHDN, CDR2 FVKESK. The trim removed 1 base at V and 7 bases at J, leaving 9 bases unmatched. Here the CDR3 reads CASSQAGQGGRNEQFF. CDR3 DNA: TGTGCCAGCAGCCAAGCCGGACAGGGAGGTAGGAATGAGCAGTTCTTC.

This clonotype was counted ten times or more. This chain connects TRBV12-3 or TRBV12-4 to TRBJ1-4; D is ambiguous. CDR3 size: 14 residues. V was shortened by 3 bases and J by 8 bases, with 13 bases between the two germline ends. Here the CDR3 reads CASSFREGREKLFF. In DNA, the CDR3 is TGTGCCAGCAGTTTTAGGGAGGGTAGGGAAAAACTGTTTTTT.

V usage is TRBV20-1 and J usage is TRBJ2-5; 9 nucleotides line up with TRBD2. The J segment lost 5 bases and the V segment lost 5 bases, leaving 15 bases of the junction unmatched. CDR3 length: 16 amino acids. Germline CDR1 is DFQATT and CDR2 is SNEGSKA (reference sequence). CDR3 loop: CSAPSWGGRAAETQYF. CDR3 coding DNA: TGCAGTGCTCCCAGTTGGGGCGGGAGGGCCGCGGAGACCCAGTACTTC.

This clonotype has only one observation. The rearrangement links TRBV5-4 to TRBJ1-2; tentative D call: TRBD1 (5 bases). This CDR3 comprises 15 residues. The V gene lost 0 bases and the J gene lost 3 bases, with 12 bases spanning the gap. CDR1 is SGHNT, CDR2 YYREEE, per germline (reference sequence). CDR3 sequence: CASSLAAQGHYGYTF. CDR3 DNA: TGTGCCAGCAGCTTGGCCGCCCAGGGACACTATGGCTACACCTTC.

The chain's CDR3 is CASSSSGTENNYGYTF. The CDR3 region has the DNA TGTGCCAGCAGCTCCTCCGGGACAGAGAATAACTATGGCTACACCTTC. This chain connects TRBV13 to TRBJ1-2; 7 bases line up with TRBD1. Germline assignment: CDR1 PRHDT and CDR2 FYEKMQ (reference sequence). The CDR3 is 16 residues long. The V segment lost 4 bases and the J segment 1 base; nucleotides outside the gene matches: 9.

The CDR3 nucleotides read TGTGCCAGCAGTTCCATTGTTTTTAGGGGGAGGGAATTCCAGCCCCAGCATTTT. Its protein product is CASSSIVFRGREFQPQHF. The rearrangement joins TRBV27 to TRBJ1-5; tentative D call: TRBD1 (6 bases). The V gene's germline CDR1 is MNHEY and CDR2 SMNVEV (reference sequence). Trimming removed 4 bases from V and 7 bases from J, with 26 bases in between. There are 18 residues in the CDR3.

The V gene is TRBV12-5, the J gene TRBJ2-2; possible D gene TRBD1, 6 bases. V lost 2 bases to trimming and J lost 1 base, with 20 bases between them. CDR1 is LGHNT and CDR2 is FRNRAP in the germline V gene. The CDR3 totals 19 residues. The CDR3 protein is CASGLLLVLDSLNTGELFF. The CDR3 DNA reads TGTGCTAGTGGTTTGCTACTTGTTCTGGACAGCTTGAACACCGGGGAGCTGTTTTTT.

This clonotype was counted at least ten times. The chain uses TRBV5-1 and TRBJ2-1, with TRBD2 identical over 12 bases. V lost 0 bases, J lost 0 bases, and 7 bases stayed unmatched. The CDR3 has 19 residues. Germline CDR1 SGHRS, CDR2 YFSETQ. In nucleotides, the CDR3 is TGCGCCAGCAGCTTGGGGGGACTAGCGGGCCTGAGCTCCTACAATGAGCAGTTCTTC. It specifies CASSLGGLAGLSSYNEQFF.

Of note for this clonotype: With a much larger clone just one base away, this may be a read error. The rearrangement uses TRBV10-3 and TRBJ2-7; no reliable D call. This CDR3 has 12 amino acids. CDR1 and CDR2 (germline): ENHRY, SYGVKD. V lost 4 bases to trimming and J lost 0 bases, with 4 bases between them. The CDR3 sequence: CAISVSSYEQYF. Here the CDR3 DNA reads TGTGCCATCAGTGTCAGCTCCTACGAGCAGTACTTC.

The CDR3 nucleotides are TGCAGTGCTAGAGATATGTTGGGCAGCGTAACCTACAATGAGCAGTTCTTC. Translation: CSARDMLGSVTYNEQFF. V usage is TRBV20-1 and J usage is TRBJ2-1; no reliable D call. The germline V gene has CDR1 DFQATT and CDR2 SNEGSKA (reference sequence). CDR3 length: 17 residues. V lost 0 bases, J lost 2 bases, and 17 bases lay in between.

This clonotype turned up a few times. The V gene is TRBV7-3, the J gene TRBJ2-1; maybe TRBD2 (6 bases). Deletions cut 5 bases from V and 1 base from J, with 9 bases between. The CDR3 spans 14 residues. Germline assignment: CDR1 SGHTA and CDR2 FQGTGA. CDR3 amino acids: CASSPLASYNEQFF. The CDR3 DNA reads TGTGCCAGCAGCCCTCTAGCGTCCTACAATGAGCAGTTCTTC. The full variable domain, in which reference TRBV7-3 and TRBJ2-1 provide the parts outside the CDR3, is GAGVSQTPSNKVTEKGKYVELRCDPISGHTALYWYRQSLGQGPEFLIYFQGTGAADDSGLPNDRFFAVRPEGSVSTLKIQRTERGDSAVYLCASSPLASYNEQFFGPGTRLTVL.

This rearrangement joins TRBV28 to TRBJ1-1; no reliable D call. Germline V gene sequence: CDR1 MDHEN, CDR2 SYDVKM. The V end lost 3 bases, the J end lost 5 bases, and 25 bases lay between the germline ends. The CDR3 runs to 18 residues. CDR3 protein: CASSFPIRADRGGTEAFF. The DNA of the CDR3 is TGTGCCAGCAGTTTTCCAATAAGGGCAGACCGGGGTGGGACTGAAGCTTTCTTT.

The chain is built from TRBV6-5 and TRBJ1-1; D is perhaps TRBD1 (6 bases). This CDR3 is 14 amino acids long. Germline CDR1 reads MNHEY; CDR2 reads SVGAGI. Trimming cost V 4 bases and J 5 bases, with 14 bases left between them. CDR3 amino acids: CASSCSTGSTEAFF. The CDR3 bases are TGTGCCAGCAGTTGCTCGACAGGATCGACTGAAGCTTTCTTT.